The source of this T cell receptor (beta chain) is a study of shared clonotypes between healthy human individuals. Each subset's genomic DNA was split evenly across several immunoSEQ plates. The data were produced by immunoSEQ multiplex PCR, yet TCRdb's version contains in-frame clones alone and is incomplete. The data contain roughly 2.5 million clones, 90% to 95% of them singletons. Whole-study findings and limits: The generation probabilities recorded for non-shared clonotypes fell below those of clonotypes shared by all four donors.

Note on this clone: Its target is unknown.

V was clipped by 0 bases and J by 3 bases, with 15 bases between them. Germline lookup yields CDR1 SGDLS and CDR2 YYNGEE. The CDR3 spans 16 residues. Sequencing used naive CD4+ T cells sorted from blood. As for subset: CD45RA+ positively selected. The origin of this receptor is a man aged 18 to 35 in good health. This sequence joins TRBV9 and TRBJ2-5; maybe TRBD1 (6 bases). The CDR3 nucleotides are TGTGCCAGCAGCGTAGCAGGTGGCAGGGGAGAAGAGACCCAGTACTTC. Translating it yields CASSVAGGRGEETQYF.